The rows below give T cell receptor beta chains drawn from one sample of a study of blood T cell repertoires in COVID-19. Libraries were prepared by immunoSEQ multiplex PCR; TCRdb keeps only in-frame clonotypes and omits some of them. The table has around 300,000 clones, around 90% seen once. The specimen sequenced was peripheral blood. The receptors were gathered from a woman aged 40 to 55 who had recovered from COVID-19. Each CDR3 is given with its conserved first and last residue. A D gene is named only where the DNA matches it firmly. Clone sizes are given selectively: once, few, many, or a class where the clone is expanded.

abundance | j_gene | v_gene | d_gene | len | CDR3nt | CDR3aa
. | TRBJ2-7 | TRBV28 | . | 20 | TGTGCCAGCAGTTTACCCCGGGGTAGCGGAATACACTCTTCAACCTACGAGCAGTACTTC | CASSLPRGSGIHSSTYEQYF
. | TRBJ1-2 | TRBV7-2 | . | 15 | TGTGCCAGCAGCTTAGGTCCGGGGTCGGGCTATGGCTACACCTTC | CASSLGPGSGYGYTF
. | TRBJ2-1 | TRBV19 | TRBD2 | 15 | TGTGCCAGTAGTATAGGAGCGGGGAGTAGGAATGAGCAGTTCTTC | CASSIGAGSRNEQFF
. | TRBJ1-4 | TRBV2 | . | 13 | TGTGCCAGCGGTATTAGGGAGGGTGAAAAACTGTTTTTT | CASGIREGEKLFF
. | TRBJ2-1 | TRBV18 | . | 15 | TGTGCCAGCTCGGATATTAGCGGACCCTACAATGAGCAGTTCTTC | CASSDISGPYNEQFF
. | TRBJ2-1 | TRBV19 | . | 18 | TGTGCCAGTAGTATAGCCCCCCTGACAGGTATATCCTACAATGAGCAGTTCTTC | CASSIAPLTGISYNEQFF
. | TRBJ2-1 | TRBV29-1 | TRBD2 | 15 | TGCAGCGTCCCCGTAGCGGGAGGGGGCTACAATGAGCAGTTCTTC | CSVPVAGGGYNEQFF
. | TRBJ1-1 | TRBV18 | . | 15 | TGTGCCAGCTCACCTCGGAGGGGAGGAAACACTGAAGCTTTCTTT | CASSPRRGGNTEAFF
. | TRBJ2-7 | TRBV29-1 | . | 13 | TGCAGCGTCGAAGTGGACGGGATCTACGAGCAGTACTTC | CSVEVDGIYEQYF
. | TRBJ2-7 | TRBV10-1 | . | 14 | TGCGCCAGCAAAAGAGGTCAGGAGGTACTTGAGCAGTACTTC | CASKRGQEVLEQYF
. | TRBJ2-3 | TRBV4-2 | . | 14 | TGTGCCACCGCCTACGGGAGTGGGACAGATACGCAGTATTTT | CATAYGSGTDTQYF
. | TRBJ2-7 | TRBV3-1/TRBV3-2 | . | 13 | TGTGCCAGCAGCCAGGGCGGGGCCTACGAGCAGTACTTC | CASSQGGAYEQYF
. | TRBJ2-7 | TRBV13 | . | 14 | TGTGCCAGCCGACTAACAGGGTCTCCCTACGAGCAGTACTTC | CASRLTGSPYEQYF
. | TRBJ2-1 | TRBV6-1 | TRBD2 | 15 | TGTGCCAGCAGTGAAGGGCTAGCGGGCTACAATGAGCAGTTCTTC | CASSEGLAGYNEQFF
. | TRBJ2-3 | TRBV7-3 | . | 17 | TGTGCCAGCAGCCAAAATGGCGGGGCATCTAGCACAGATACGCAGTATTTT | CASSQNGGASSTDTQYF
. | TRBJ2-7 | TRBV11-2 | . | 14 | TGTGCCAGCAGCGCACAGGGACCCCCCTACGAGCAGTACTTC | CASSAQGPPYEQYF
once | TRBJ2-3 | TRBV4-1 | . | 13 | TGCGCCAGCAGCCAACCGAGCACAGATACGCAGTATTTT | CASSQPSTDTQYF
. | TRBJ2-5 | TRBV5-1 | . | 14 | TGCGCCAGCAGGACTGGTACCCTCAAAGAGACCCAGTACTTC | CASRTGTLKETQYF
. | TRBJ1-4 | TRBV9 | . | 15 | TGTGCCAGCAGCGTAGGGGGCAGCACTAATGAAAAACTGTTTTTT | CASSVGGSTNEKLFF
. | TRBJ2-5 | TRBV15 | TRBD2 | 16 | TGTGCCACCAGCAGGGACGGTACTAGCGGACAAGAGACCCAGTACTTC | CATSRDGTSGQETQYF
. | TRBJ2-1 | TRBV6-5 | . | 15 | TGTGCCAGCATCCACGGAGGGGGCCAGTACAATGAGCAGTTCTTC | CASIHGGGQYNEQFF
. | TRBJ2-2 | TRBV7-9 | . | 13 | TGTGCCAGCAGCGATCGGTTACCCGGGGAGCTGTTTTTT | CASSDRLPGELFF
. | TRBJ2-2 | TRBV6-5 | TRBD1 | 15 | TGTGCCAGCAGGTTGGACAGGGGATGGACCGGGGAGCTGTTTTTT | CASRLDRGWTGELFF
. | TRBJ2-1 | TRBV7-2 | . | 15 | TGTGCCAGCAGCTTCGGGGGAAGCTCCTACAATGAGCAGTTCTTC | CASSFGGSSYNEQFF
. | TRBJ1-4 | TRBV7-2 | TRBD1 | 14 | TGTGCCAGCAGCTTCGACAGGGGAAACGAAAAACTGTTTTTT | CASSFDRGNEKLFF
. | TRBJ2-1 | TRBV6-5 | . | 16 | TGTGCCAGCAGTTACTCAGAACTAGCATGGTACAATGAGCAGTTCTTC | CASSYSELAWYNEQFF
. | TRBJ2-6 | TRBV5-1 | . | 16 | TGCGCCAGCAGCTTGGGACAGCACGCTGGGGCCAACGTCCTGACTTTC | CASSLGQHAGANVLTF
. | TRBJ2-3 | TRBV19 | TRBD2 | 15 | TGTGCCAGTAGTCTGACTAGCGGGAGCACAGATACGCAGTATTTT | CASSLTSGSTDTQYF
. | TRBJ2-5 | TRBV30 | TRBD2 | 13 | TGTGCCTGGATGACTAGCGGGGGAGAGACCCAGTACTTC | CAWMTSGGETQYF
. | TRBJ2-6 | TRBV18 | TRBD1 | 22 | TGTGCCAGCTCCTTCCGGGGAGAACGACCGGGACAGGGAAACTCTGGGGCCAACGTCCTGACTTTC | CASSFRGERPGQGNSGANVLTF
. | TRBJ2-7 | TRBV28 | TRBD1 | 15 | TGTGCCAGCAGTTTAGGGGGACAGGTCCCCTACGAGCAGTACTTC | CASSLGGQVPYEQYF
. | TRBJ2-7 | TRBV28 | TRBD1 | 15 | TGTGCCAGCAGTATGGACAGGAACTTCTCCTGCGAGCAGTACTTC | CASSMDRNFSCEQYF